This note documents a single T cell receptor (beta chain) sequence. What it binds is unknown. Sequencing was performed with immunoSEQ multiplex PCR; in TCRdb, only in-frame clones are kept and a portion is missing. Here the sample spans 100,000 to 150,000 clones, 75% to 95% being singletons. V lost 5 bases to trimming and J lost 6 bases; unmatched junction nucleotides: 7. CDR1 and CDR2 from the germline V gene are MRHNA and SNTAGT. There are 14 residues in the CDR3. The entry originates in a study of T cell responses to AZD1222 COVID-19 vaccine. Points from the study as a whole: Most donors were white British and more were female, and clonal diversity was possibly underestimated. Across spike, vaccine-associated CD4 TCRs were found, dominant at 160-218 and 743-854. Unmutated variant regions are reportedly targeted by nearly half of spike-specific TCRs.

The V call is TRBV6-4, the J call TRBJ1-2, with 9 bases matching TRBD1. Here the sequenced sample was peripheral blood, taken 28 days after the second AZD1222 dose. The TCR was taken from an adult who received the AZD1222 COVID-19 vaccine. Here the CDR3 DNA reads TGTGCCAGCAGTTCGTACAGGGGGCCGAATGGCTACACCTTC. It encodes CASSSYRGPNGYTF.